The rows below give T cell receptor beta chains drawn from one sample of a study of CD8+CD57+ T cells in acquired aplastic anemia. Each CDR3 protein gets one entry after TCRdb re-called the reads with MiXCR. The top ten hold around 8.4% of the sample, which has about 130,000 distinct CDR3 sequences, 41% seen once. Sequencing was performed on sorted CD4+, CD8+, or CD8+CD57+ T cells (not recorded which) from PBMCs. The receptor set was obtained from a human donor in good health, serving as a control. Both conserved end residues are part of each CDR3. D genes are given only for firm matches. A row's size may be missing; if present it is once, few, many or a size class.

CDR3 DNA	CDR3 protein	V gene	D gene	clone size	J gene
TGTGCCAGCAGCGCCTCGGGACAGGACTATGGCTACACCTTC	CASSASGQDYGYTF	TRBV4-2	TRBD1	.	TRBJ1-2
TGCGCCAGCAGCCCAACGAATCAGCCCCAGCATTTT	CASSPTNQPQHF	TRBV5-1	.	many	TRBJ1-5
TGTGCCACCAGCCCCAATCGGGGGACAGAGCAGTTCTTC	CATSPNRGTEQFF	TRBV24-1	.	many	TRBJ2-1
TGTGCCAGCAGTGAAAGCAGGGGCGACTACAATGAGCAGTTCTTC	CASSESRGDYNEQFF	TRBV6-1	.	.	TRBJ2-1
TGTGCCAGCAGCAGTGGGGGCGTGACGAATGAGCAGTTCTTC	CASSSGGVTNEQFF	TRBV7-9	.	many	TRBJ2-1
TGTGCCAGCAGTGAGGCTTTCGAGACAGGCTGGGAGACCCAGTACTTC	CASSEAFETGWETQYF	TRBV25-1	.	.	TRBJ2-5
TGTGCCAGCAAATTACAGGGGTCCACTGAAAAACTGTTTTTT	CASKLQGSTEKLFF	TRBV7-9	TRBD1	many	TRBJ1-4
TGCGCCAGCAGCTTGTTGGGACAAGAGACCCAGTACTTC	CASSLLGQETQYF	TRBV5-1	.	many	TRBJ2-5
TGTGCCAGCAAACTCAGGGGGGGAGGATCACCCCTCCACTTT	CASKLRGGGSPLHF	TRBV6-1	TRBD1	many	TRBJ1-6
TGTGCCAGTAGTATCGGGGGGATCACTGAAGCTTTCTTT	CASSIGGITEAFF	TRBV19	.	many	TRBJ1-1
TGTGCCAGCAGCCAAATGGACATGGGTGATTCACCCCTCCACTTT	CASSQMDMGDSPLHF	TRBV14	.	many	TRBJ1-6
TGCAGCGTTGGCTGGTCAGGCGATAGCAATCAGCCCCAGCATTTT	CSVGWSGDSNQPQHF	TRBV29-1	.	.	TRBJ1-5
TGTGCCAGCAGCTTATCCCATCGGCGATTCGGAGGCTCCTACAATGAGCAGTTCTTC	CASSLSHRRFGGSYNEQFF	TRBV11-1	.	.	TRBJ2-1
TGTGCCAGCAGCCAAGTCAGGGCAGGGCGAAATGAAAAACTGTTTTTT	CASSQVRAGRNEKLFF	TRBV3-1	.	few	TRBJ1-4
TGTGCCAGCAGCTTAGCCGGGACAGGGAGCCCAAACACTGAAGCCTTCTTT	CASSLAGTGSPNTEAFF	TRBV11-1	TRBD1	.	TRBJ1-1
TGTGCCAGTACCCCGGGACTAGCGAGAGAGACCCAGTACTTC	CASTPGLARETQYF	TRBV19	TRBD2	.	TRBJ2-5
TGTGCCGCAAGCCAACTCTATGGCTACACCTTC	CAASQLYGYTF	TRBV12-3/TRBV12-4	.	.	TRBJ1-2
.	CSVGAGNTF	TRBV29-1	.	.	TRBJ1-2
TGTGCTAGTGGTTTGTCCGGGCGCCTTCGGCAGTTCTTC	CASGLSGRLRQFF	TRBV12-5	.	.	TRBJ2-1
TGTGCCACCAGCAGAGATCAAACGGGCGAGCAGTACTTC	CATSRDQTGEQYF	TRBV15	.	few	TRBJ2-7
TGCAGTGCTAGAGGAGGACAGGTGAACACTGAAGCTTTCTTT	CSARGGQVNTEAFF	TRBV20-1	TRBD1	many	TRBJ1-1
TGCAGCGTGGGATTATTCACAGATACGCAGTATTTT	CSVGLFTDTQYF	TRBV29-1	.	many	TRBJ2-3
TGTGCCAGTAGCGATTCGGGAGCGAGAGTAACCTACGAGCAGTACTTC	CASSDSGARVTYEQYF	TRBV19	.	.	TRBJ2-7
TGTGCCACCAGTCAAGGCGGGGGCCAAGAGACCCAGTACTTC	CATSQGGGQETQYF	TRBV24-1	TRBD2	.	TRBJ2-5
TGTGCCAGCAGTGGGTATCAGGGAACAGATACGCAGTATTTT	CASSGYQGTDTQYF	TRBV25-1	.	many	TRBJ2-3
TGTGCCACCAGCAGAGATACGGACTATGGCTACACCTTC	CATSRDTDYGYTF	TRBV15	.	many	TRBJ1-2
TGCAGTGCTCAGAGGCAAGGGCGGCATGAGCAGTTCTTC	CSAQRQGRHEQFF	TRBV20-1	.	many	TRBJ2-1